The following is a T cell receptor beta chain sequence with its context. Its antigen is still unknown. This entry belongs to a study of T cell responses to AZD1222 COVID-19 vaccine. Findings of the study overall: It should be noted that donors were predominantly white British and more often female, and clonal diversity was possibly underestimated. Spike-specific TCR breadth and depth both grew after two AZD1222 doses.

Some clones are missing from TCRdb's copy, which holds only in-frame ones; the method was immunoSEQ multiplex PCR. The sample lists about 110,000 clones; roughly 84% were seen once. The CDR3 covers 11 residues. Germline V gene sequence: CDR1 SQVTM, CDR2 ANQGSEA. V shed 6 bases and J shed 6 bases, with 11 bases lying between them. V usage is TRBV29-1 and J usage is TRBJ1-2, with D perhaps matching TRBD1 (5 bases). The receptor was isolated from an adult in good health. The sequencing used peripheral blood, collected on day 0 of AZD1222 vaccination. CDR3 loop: CSVDTPHGYTF. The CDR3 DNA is TGCAGCGTGGACACCCCCCATGGCTACACCTTC.